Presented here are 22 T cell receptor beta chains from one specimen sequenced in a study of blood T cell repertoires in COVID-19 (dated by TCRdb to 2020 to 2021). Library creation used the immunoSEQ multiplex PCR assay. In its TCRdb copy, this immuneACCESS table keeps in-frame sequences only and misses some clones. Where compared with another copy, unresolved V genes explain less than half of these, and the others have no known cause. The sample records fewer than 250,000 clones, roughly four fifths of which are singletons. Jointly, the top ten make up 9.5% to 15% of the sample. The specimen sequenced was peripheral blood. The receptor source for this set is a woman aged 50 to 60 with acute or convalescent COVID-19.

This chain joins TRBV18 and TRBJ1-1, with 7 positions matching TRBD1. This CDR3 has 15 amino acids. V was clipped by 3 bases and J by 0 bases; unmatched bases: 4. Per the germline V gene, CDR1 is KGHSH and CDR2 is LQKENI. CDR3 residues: CASSPRQGMNTEAFF. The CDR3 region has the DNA TGTGCCAGCTCACCCCGACAGGGTATGAACACTGAAGCTTTCTTT.

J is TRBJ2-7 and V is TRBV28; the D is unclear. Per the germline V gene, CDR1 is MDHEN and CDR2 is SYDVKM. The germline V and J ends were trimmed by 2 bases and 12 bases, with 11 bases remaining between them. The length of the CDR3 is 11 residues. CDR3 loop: CASSLGSWRYF. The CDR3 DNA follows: TGTGCCAGCAGTTTAGGTTCGTGGAGGTACTTC.

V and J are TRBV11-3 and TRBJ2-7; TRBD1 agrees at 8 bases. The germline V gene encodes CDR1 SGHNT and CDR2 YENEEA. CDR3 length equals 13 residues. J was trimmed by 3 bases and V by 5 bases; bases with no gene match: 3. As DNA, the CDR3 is TGTGCCAGCAGCCCAGACAGGGGCTACGAGCAGTACTTC. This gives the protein CASSPDRGYEQYF. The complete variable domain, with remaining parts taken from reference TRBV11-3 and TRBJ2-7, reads EAGVVQSPRYKIIEKKQPVAFWCNPISGHNTLYWYLQNLGQGPELLIRYENEEAVDDSQLPKDRFSAERLKGVDSTLKIQPAELGDSAVYLCASSPDRGYEQYFGPGTRLTVT.

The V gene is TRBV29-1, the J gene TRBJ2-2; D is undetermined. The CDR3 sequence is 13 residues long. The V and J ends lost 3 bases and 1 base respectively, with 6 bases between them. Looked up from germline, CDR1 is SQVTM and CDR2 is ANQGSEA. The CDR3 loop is CSVDPQNTGELFF. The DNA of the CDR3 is TGCAGCGTTGACCCACAGAACACCGGGGAGCTGTTTTTT.

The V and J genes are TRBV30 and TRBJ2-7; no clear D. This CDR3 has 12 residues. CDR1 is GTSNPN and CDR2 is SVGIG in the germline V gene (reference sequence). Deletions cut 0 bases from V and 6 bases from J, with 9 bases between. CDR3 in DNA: TGTGCCTGGAGTGTAAGAGTCGGCGAGCAGTACTTC. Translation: CAWSVRVGEQYF.

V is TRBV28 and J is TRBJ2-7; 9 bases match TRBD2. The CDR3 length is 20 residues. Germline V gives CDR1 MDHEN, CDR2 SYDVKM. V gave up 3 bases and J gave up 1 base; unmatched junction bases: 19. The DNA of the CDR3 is TGTGCCAGCAGTTTCCTAGGTGTGGGCGGGAGGGCCTATAATTCCTACGAGCAGTACTTC. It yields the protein CASSFLGVGGRAYNSYEQYF.

CDR3 in DNA: TGTGCCAGCAGCCTTTGGACAGGGGGCTACGAGCAGTACTTC. Its translation is CASSLWTGGYEQYF. The chain links TRBV7-6 to TRBJ2-7; 10 bases agree with TRBD1. This CDR3 spans 14 amino acids. V was pared by 5 bases and J by 3 bases, with 4 bases of the junction left unmatched. Germline CDR1 SGHVS, CDR2 FNYEAQ.

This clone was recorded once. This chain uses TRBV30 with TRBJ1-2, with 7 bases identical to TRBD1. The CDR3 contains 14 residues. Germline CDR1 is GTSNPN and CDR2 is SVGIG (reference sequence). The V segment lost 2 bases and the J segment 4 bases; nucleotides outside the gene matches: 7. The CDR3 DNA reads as TGTGCCTGGAGTTCACAGGGGCTCGGCTATGGCTACACCTTC. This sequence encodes CAWSSQGLGYGYTF.

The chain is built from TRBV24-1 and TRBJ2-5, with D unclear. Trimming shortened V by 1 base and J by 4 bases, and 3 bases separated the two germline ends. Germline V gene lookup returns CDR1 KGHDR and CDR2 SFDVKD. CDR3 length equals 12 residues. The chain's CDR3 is CATSDFLETQYF. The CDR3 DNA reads TGTGCCACCAGTGATTTCTTAGAGACCCAGTACTTC.

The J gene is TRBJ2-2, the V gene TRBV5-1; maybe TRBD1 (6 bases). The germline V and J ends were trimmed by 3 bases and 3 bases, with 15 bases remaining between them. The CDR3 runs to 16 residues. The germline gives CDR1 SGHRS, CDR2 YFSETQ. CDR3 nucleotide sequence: TGCGCCAGCAGCTCCGTTGGGGGCCTTGACACCGGGGAGCTGTTTTTT. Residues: CASSSVGGLDTGELFF.

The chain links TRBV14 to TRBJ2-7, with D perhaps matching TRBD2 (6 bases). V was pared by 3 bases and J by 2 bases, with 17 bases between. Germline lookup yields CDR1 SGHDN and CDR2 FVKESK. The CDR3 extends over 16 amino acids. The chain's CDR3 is CASSHQGGKPTYEQYF. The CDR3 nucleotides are TGTGCCAGCAGCCATCAAGGAGGGAAACCGACCTACGAGCAGTACTTC.

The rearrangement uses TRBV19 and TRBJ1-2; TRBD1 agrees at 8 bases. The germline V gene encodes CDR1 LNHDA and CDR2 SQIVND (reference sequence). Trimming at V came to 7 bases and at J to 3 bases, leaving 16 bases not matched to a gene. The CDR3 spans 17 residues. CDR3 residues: CASTPLVYRGKDYGYTF. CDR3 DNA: TGTGCCAGTACCCCATTAGTTTACAGGGGGAAGGACTATGGCTACACCTTC.

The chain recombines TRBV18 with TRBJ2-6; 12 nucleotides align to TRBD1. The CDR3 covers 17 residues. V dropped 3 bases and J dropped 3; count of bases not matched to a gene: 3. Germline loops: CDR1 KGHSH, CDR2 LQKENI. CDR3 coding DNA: TGTGCCAGCTCACCGGGACAGGGGGCTGGTGGGGCCAACGTCCTGACTTTC. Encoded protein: CASSPGQGAGGANVLTF.

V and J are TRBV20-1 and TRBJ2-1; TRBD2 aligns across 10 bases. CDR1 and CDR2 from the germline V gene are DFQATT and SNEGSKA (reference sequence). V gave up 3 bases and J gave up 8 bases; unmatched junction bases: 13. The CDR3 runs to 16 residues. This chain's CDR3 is CSASEREGLLLDEQFF. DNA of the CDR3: TGCAGTGCTAGTGAGCGGGAGGGCCTCTTATTAGATGAGCAGTTCTTC.

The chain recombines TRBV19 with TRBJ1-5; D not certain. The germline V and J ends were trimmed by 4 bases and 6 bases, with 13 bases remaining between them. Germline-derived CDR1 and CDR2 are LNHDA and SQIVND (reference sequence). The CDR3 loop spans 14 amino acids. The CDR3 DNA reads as TGTGCCAGTAGTACGTACAAGGAGCGTCAGCCCCAGCATTTT. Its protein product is CASSTYKERQPQHF.

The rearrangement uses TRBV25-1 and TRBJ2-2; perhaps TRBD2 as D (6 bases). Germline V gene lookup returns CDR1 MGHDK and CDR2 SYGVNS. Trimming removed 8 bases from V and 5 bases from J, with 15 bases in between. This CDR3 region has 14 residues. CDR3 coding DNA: TGTGCCAGCGGAATTCGGGGGAGGACCGGGGAGCTGTTTTTT. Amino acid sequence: CASGIRGRTGELFF.

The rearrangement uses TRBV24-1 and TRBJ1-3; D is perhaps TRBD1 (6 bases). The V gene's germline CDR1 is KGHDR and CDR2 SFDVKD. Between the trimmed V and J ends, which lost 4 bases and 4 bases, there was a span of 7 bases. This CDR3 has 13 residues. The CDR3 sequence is CATSEGAGNTIYF. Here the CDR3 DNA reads TGTGCCACCAGTGAGGGGGCCGGAAACACCATATATTTT.

CDR3 nucleotide sequence: TGCGCCAGCAGCTTGGGACTAGCGGGGGGTGAGCAGTTCTTC. Encoded protein: CASSLGLAGGEQFF. This chain uses TRBV5-1 with TRBJ2-1; 13 bases are a match to TRBD2. Germline V CDR1 and CDR2: SGHRS, YFSETQ. The CDR3 totals 14 residues. Losses at the gene ends were 0 bases for V and 9 bases for J; bases not matched to a gene: 0. The full variable domain, its missing parts supplied by reference TRBV5-1 and TRBJ2-1, is KAGVTQTPRYLIKTRGQQVTLSCSPISGHRSVSWYQQTPGQGLQFLFEYFSETQRNKGNFPGRFSGRQFSNSRSEMNVSTLELGDSALYLCASSLGLAGGEQFFGPGTRLTVL.

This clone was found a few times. As DNA, the CDR3 is TGTGCCAGCAGCCCTTGTGAGACAGGGGACAATTCACCCCTCCACTTT. Its translation is CASSPCETGDNSPLHF. The rearrangement joins TRBV21-1 to TRBJ1-6; TRBD1, the table's D call, was not compared with the DNA. TRBV21-1 is noted as a pseudogene. There are 16 residues in the CDR3.

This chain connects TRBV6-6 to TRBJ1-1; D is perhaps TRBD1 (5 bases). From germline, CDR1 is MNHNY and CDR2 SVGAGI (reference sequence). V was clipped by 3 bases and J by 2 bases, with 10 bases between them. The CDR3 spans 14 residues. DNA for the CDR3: TGTGCCAGCAGTTATCAGGGCGGTAACACTGAAGCTTTCTTT. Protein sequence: CASSYQGGNTEAFF.

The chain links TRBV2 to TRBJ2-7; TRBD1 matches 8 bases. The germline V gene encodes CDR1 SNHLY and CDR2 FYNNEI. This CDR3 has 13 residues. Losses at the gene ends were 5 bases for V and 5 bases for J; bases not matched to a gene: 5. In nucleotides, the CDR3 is TGTGCCAGCAGTCGGCAGGGGGCGCACGAGCAGTACTTC. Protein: CASSRQGAHEQYF.

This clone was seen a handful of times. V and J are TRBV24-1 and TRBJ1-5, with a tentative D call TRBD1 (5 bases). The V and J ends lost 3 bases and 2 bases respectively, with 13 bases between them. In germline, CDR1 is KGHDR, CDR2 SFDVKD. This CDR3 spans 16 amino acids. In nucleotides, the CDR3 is TGTGCCACCAGTGATGGGCGGGGAGGGGGCAATCAGCCCCAGCATTTT. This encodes CATSDGRGGGNQPQHF.